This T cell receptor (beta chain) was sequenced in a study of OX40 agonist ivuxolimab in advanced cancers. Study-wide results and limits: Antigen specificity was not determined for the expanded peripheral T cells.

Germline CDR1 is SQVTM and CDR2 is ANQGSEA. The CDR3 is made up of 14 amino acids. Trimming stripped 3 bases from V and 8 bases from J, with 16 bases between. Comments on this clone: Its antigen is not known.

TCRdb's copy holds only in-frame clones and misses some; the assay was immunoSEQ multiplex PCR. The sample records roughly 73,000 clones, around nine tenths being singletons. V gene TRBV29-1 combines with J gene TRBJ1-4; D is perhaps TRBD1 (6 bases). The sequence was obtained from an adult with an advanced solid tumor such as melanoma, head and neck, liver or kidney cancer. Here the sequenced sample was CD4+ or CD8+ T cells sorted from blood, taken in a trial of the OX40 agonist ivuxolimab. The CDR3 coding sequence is TGCAGCGTTGAGGCCGGAGGGGGATACGAAAAACTGTTTTTT. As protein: CSVEAGGGYEKLFF.